Below, 21 T cell receptor beta chains from the same sample are listed, as sequenced in a study of liver allograft versus peripheral blood T cells. About the research overall: Transplanted livers held T cell receptor repertoires, and these were compared with repertoires in recipients' peripheral blood.

Using its own MiXCR run on the reads, TCRdb lists one record per CDR3 protein. The sample comprises over 5,500 distinct CDR3 sequences, over 15% of which are singletons, and 58% rests with the top ten. The receptor source for this set is a human patient who had a liver transplant. Some T cells may have originated in the graft donor.

This clonotype counts as medium-sized. V usage is TRBV13 and J usage is TRBJ1-2; TRBD1 aligns across 9 bases. The germline V gene encodes CDR1 PRHDT and CDR2 FYEKMQ (reference sequence). With 2 bases clipped from V and 5 bases from J, the junction kept 9 bases outside the gene matches. The CDR3 has 16 amino acids. The CDR3 here is CASSLMGDRGRYGYTF. For the CDR3, the DNA is TGTGCCAGCAGCTTAATGGGTGACAGGGGGAGATATGGCTACACCTTC.

In its sample, this clonotype ranks as medium-sized. V gene TRBV27 combines with J gene TRBJ1-2, with a tentative D call TRBD1 (5 bases). V lost 2 bases and J 4 bases, leaving 11 bases between the germline ends. Germline V lookup: CDR1 MNHEY, CDR2 SMNVEV (reference sequence). This CDR3 has 14 amino acids. The CDR3 here is CASSLGGTAYGYTF. CDR3 nucleotide sequence: TGTGCCAGCAGTTTAGGGGGGACGGCCTATGGCTACACCTTC.

To note about this clonotype: This may arise from a read error, as a much more abundant clone is one base away. This sequence joins TRBV10-3 and TRBJ1-2; the D gene is possibly TRBD1 (5 bases). V gave up 5 bases and J gave up 2 bases, with 15 bases separating them. CDR1 and CDR2 from the germline V gene are ENHRY and SYGVKD. The CDR3 covers 15 residues. CDR3 region: CAISYATASNYGYTF. The CDR3 DNA reads TGTGCCATCAGTTACGCGACAGCCTCAAACTATGGCTACACCTTC.

This clonotype was observed at least ten times. The chain uses TRBV30 and TRBJ2-1, with 9 bases lining up with TRBD2. Unmatched junction bases numbered 5, after V lost 2 bases and J lost 3 bases. Germline loops: CDR1 GTSNPN, CDR2 SVGIG (reference sequence). The CDR3 loop spans 15 amino acids. The CDR3 is CAWSFSGRIYNEQFF. CDR3 nucleotide sequence: TGTGCCTGGAGTTTTAGCGGGAGAATCTACAATGAGCAGTTCTTC.

This clonotype appeared many times. This rearrangement joins TRBV5-4 to TRBJ1-1, with D unclear. V lost 2 bases to trimming and J lost 4 bases, with 6 bases between them. Germline V gene lookup returns CDR1 SGHNT and CDR2 YYREEE (reference sequence). This CDR3 has 12 residues. The CDR3 DNA reads TGTGCCAGCAGCTTAGACGCCACTGAAGCTTTCTTT. Residues: CASSLDATEAFF. The full variable domain, with the rest looked up from reference TRBV5-4 and TRBJ1-1, is ETGVTQSPTHLIKTRGQQVTLRCSSQSGHNTVSWYQQALGQGPQFIFQYYREEENGRGNFPPRFSGLQFPNYSSELNVNALELDDSALYLCASSLDATEAFFGQGTRLTVV.

This clonotype was counted between two and nine times. CDR3 nucleotides: TGTGCCTCCAGCACCCGGGAGAACACTGAAGCTTTCTTT. Its translation is CASSTRENTEAFF. The chain joins TRBV6-1 to TRBJ1-1; D gene ambiguous. Germline CDR1 is MNHNS and CDR2 is SASEGT. This CDR3 spans 13 amino acids. V was cut by 11 bases and J by 1 base, with 14 bases left in between.

This clonotype was seen only a few times. The chain links TRBV6-2 or TRBV6-3 to TRBJ1-2; a weak D match, TRBD1 (6 bases). V dropped 8 bases and J dropped 4 bases, with 14 bases sitting between them. This CDR3 spans 13 amino acids. CDR1 is MNHEY and CDR2 is SVGEGT in the germline V gene. The CDR3 bases are TGTGCCAGCTTAGGGGGGCGCCTCTATGGCTACACCTTC. This sequence encodes CASLGGRLYGYTF.

This clonotype was recorded at least ten times. This chain links TRBV27 with TRBJ2-1, with 7 bases aligning to TRBD2. With V trimmed by 0 bases and J by 4 bases, 3 bases remained unmatched. CDR1 and CDR2 (germline): MNHEY, SMNVEV (reference sequence). The CDR3 runs to 15 residues. DNA of the CDR3: TGTGCCAGCAGTTTATCGGCTAGCGGTTACAATGAGCAGTTCTTC. Its translation is CASSLSASGYNEQFF.

In the case of this clonotype: Possible read error: a much larger clone is one base away. The chain combines TRBV6-5 with TRBJ2-7, with 7 bases identical to TRBD2. V gave up 6 bases and J gave up 5 bases; unmatched junction bases: 10. The CDR3 spans 14 residues. Per germline, CDR1 MNHEY and CDR2 SVGAGI. The CDR3 sequence is CASSPGLPSHEQYF. CDR3 in DNA: TGTGCCAGCAGCCCGGGACTACCCTCACACGAGCAGTACTTC.

The rearrangement uses TRBV12-3 or TRBV12-4 and TRBJ1-5; 8 bases align to TRBD1. The CDR3 is 15 residues long. The V segment lost 6 bases and the J segment 4 bases; nucleotides outside the gene matches: 8. The CDR3 sequence: CASSYRRTGNQPQHF. The CDR3 nucleotides read TGTGCCAGCAGCTACCGGAGGACAGGGAATCAGCCCCAGCATTTT.

This clonotype was seen ten or more times. The J gene is TRBJ2-1, the V gene TRBV27, with D maybe TRBD2 (7 bases). V gave up 6 bases and J gave up 9 bases, with 15 bases separating them. CDR3 length equals 13 residues. CDR1 MNHEY and CDR2 SMNVEV come from the germline V gene (reference sequence). The CDR3 nucleotides are TGTGCCAGCAGAATGGGGGGGCCGGTTGAGCAGTTCTTC. Its translation: CASRMGGPVEQFF.

The chain combines TRBV5-4 with TRBJ1-4; D is unresolved. The CDR3 extends over 14 amino acids. CDR1 and CDR2 (germline): SGHNT, YYREEE (reference sequence). V dropped 0 bases and J dropped 5 bases, with 8 bases sitting between them. In DNA, the CDR3 is TGTGCCAGCAGCTTGGGCAGTGGAAATGAAAAACTGTTTTTT. This gives the protein CASSLGSGNEKLFF.

V gene TRBV7-3 combines with J gene TRBJ2-1; 7 bases agree with TRBD1. Germline CDR1 is SGHTA and CDR2 is FQGTGA. The junction had 5 bases not matched to a gene; V was cut back by 2 bases and J by 4 bases. This CDR3 spans 15 amino acids. CDR3 nucleotide sequence: TGTGCCAGCAGCTTAGGGGACAGCCAATACAATGAGCAGTTCTTC. Protein: CASSLGDSQYNEQFF. Filled out from reference TRBV7-3 and TRBJ2-1, the complete variable domain reads GAGVSQTPSNKVTEKGKYVELRCDPISGHTALYWYRQSLGQGPEFLIYFQGTGAADDSGLPNDRFFAVRPEGSVSTLKIQRTERGDSAVYLCASSLGDSQYNEQFFGPGTRLTVL.

By share, this clonotype counts as medium-sized. This CDR3 reads CASSLGQENSPLHF. In nucleotides, the CDR3 is TGTGCCAGCAGCCTCGGACAGGAGAATTCACCCCTCCACTTT. The chain has TRBV27 and TRBJ1-6; 7 nucleotides align to TRBD1. Germline CDR1 and CDR2: MNHEY and SMNVEV (reference sequence). The V gene end was trimmed by 6 bases and the J gene end by 7 bases; junction bases not matched to a gene: 6. The CDR3 extends over 14 amino acids.

The V gene is TRBV14, the J gene TRBJ1-6; D is unresolved. The V gene's germline CDR1 is SGHDN and CDR2 FVKESK. V shed 11 bases and J shed 3 bases, with 14 bases lying between them. The length of the CDR3 is 14 residues. DNA of the CDR3: TGTGCCTCACAATCGGGTTTCTATAATTCACCCCTCCACTTT. Amino acids: CASQSGFYNSPLHF.

This clonotype was seen at least ten times. The chain carries TRBV5-6 and TRBJ1-2; D is unresolved. This CDR3 spans 13 amino acids. V was shortened by 0 bases and J by 3 bases, with 6 bases between the two germline ends. Looked up from germline, CDR1 is SGHDT and CDR2 is YYEEEE. As DNA, the CDR3 is TGTGCCAGCAGCTTGGAGGGAGACTATGGCTACACCTTC. This encodes CASSLEGDYGYTF.

This chain joins TRBV6-5 and TRBJ2-3, with D hard to call. CDR1 is MNHEY, CDR2 SVGAGI, per germline. V shed 5 bases and J shed 3 bases, with 15 bases lying between them. CDR3 size: 15 residues. The CDR3 DNA reads as TGTGCCAGCAGTCCACACCCGGACGAGACAGATACGCAGTATTTT. Amino acids: CASSPHPDETDTQYF.

This clonotype was counted at least ten times. The chain carries TRBV19 and TRBJ1-1; TRBD1 is a possible D gene (6 bases). This CDR3 region has 12 residues. V was trimmed by 6 bases and J by 10 bases, leaving 15 bases between them. The germline V gene encodes CDR1 LNHDA and CDR2 SQIVND (reference sequence). The CDR3 DNA reads as TGTGCCAGTAGCAGGGGAGACAGGCGAGCTTTCTTT. Translated, it gives CASSRGDRRAFF.

The V and J genes are TRBV14 and TRBJ2-6; D is unclear. The CDR3 is made up of 16 amino acids. V lost 4 bases to trimming and J lost 0 bases, with 10 bases between them. The germline V gene has CDR1 SGHDN and CDR2 FVKESK. CDR3 region: CASSLSRVSGANVLTF. The CDR3 nucleotides read TGTGCCAGCAGCCTCTCACGGGTCTCTGGGGCCAACGTCCTGACTTTC. The full variable domain, in which reference TRBV14 and TRBJ2-6 provide the parts outside the CDR3, is EAGVTQFPSHSVIEKGQTVTLRCDPISGHDNLYWYRRVMGKEIKFLLHFVKESKQDESGMPNNRFLAERTGGTYSTLKVQPAELEDSGVYFCASSLSRVSGANVLTFGAGSRLTVL.

V usage is TRBV27 and J usage is TRBJ1-1, with D possibly matching TRBD1 (6 bases). Germline V CDR1 and CDR2: MNHEY, SMNVEV (reference sequence). Trimming removed 6 bases from V and 1 base from J, with 15 bases in between. The CDR3 consists of 15 residues. CDR3 residues: CASSQGPGRNTEAFF. CDR3 bases: TGTGCCAGCAGCCAGGGGCCCGGACGGAACACTGAAGCTTTCTTT.

Many counts were recorded for this clonotype. This chain connects TRBV19 to TRBJ1-1; the D gene is possibly TRBD1 (5 bases). Germline assignment: CDR1 LNHDA and CDR2 SQIVND (reference sequence). Trimming removed 5 bases from V and 1 base from J, with 8 bases in between. The CDR3 is 13 amino acids. CDR3 in amino acids: CASSAQGNTEAFF. In DNA, the CDR3 is TGTGCCAGTAGTGCCCAGGGGAACACTGAAGCTTTCTTT.